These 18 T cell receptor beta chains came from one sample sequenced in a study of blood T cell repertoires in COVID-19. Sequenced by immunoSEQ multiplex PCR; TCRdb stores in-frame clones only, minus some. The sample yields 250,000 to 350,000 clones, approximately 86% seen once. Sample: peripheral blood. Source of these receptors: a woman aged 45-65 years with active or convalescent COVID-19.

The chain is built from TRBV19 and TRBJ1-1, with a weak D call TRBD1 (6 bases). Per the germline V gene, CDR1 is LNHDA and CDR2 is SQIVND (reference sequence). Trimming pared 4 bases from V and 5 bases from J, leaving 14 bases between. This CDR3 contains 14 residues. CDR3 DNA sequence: TGTGCCAGTAGTAGGGCAGGGGAGTGGACTGAAGCTTTCTTT. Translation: CASSRAGEWTEAFF.

CDR3 bases: TGTGCCAGTAGTATAGAAGGCTGGGCTAGCGGGAAGAGCACAGATACGCAGTATTTT. Protein sequence: CASSIEGWASGKSTDTQYF. The chain combines TRBV19 with TRBJ2-3, with TRBD2 matching over 9 bases. Germline V gene data show CDR1 as LNHDA and CDR2 as SQIVND (reference sequence). J lost 0 bases, V lost 0 bases, and 10 bases had no gene match. The CDR3 runs to 19 residues.

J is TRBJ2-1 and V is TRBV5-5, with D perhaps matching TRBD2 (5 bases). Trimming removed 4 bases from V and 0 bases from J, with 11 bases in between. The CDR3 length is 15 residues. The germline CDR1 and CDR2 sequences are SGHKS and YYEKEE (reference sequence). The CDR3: CASSPGESSYNEQFF. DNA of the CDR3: TGTGCCAGCAGCCCCGGGGAGAGCTCCTACAATGAGCAGTTCTTC. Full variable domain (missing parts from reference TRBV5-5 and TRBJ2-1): DAGVTQSPTHLIKTRGQQVTLRCSPISGHKSVSWYQQVLGQGPQFIFQYYEKEERGRGNFPDRFSARQFPNYSSELNVNALLLGDSALYLCASSPGESSYNEQFFGPGTRLTVL.

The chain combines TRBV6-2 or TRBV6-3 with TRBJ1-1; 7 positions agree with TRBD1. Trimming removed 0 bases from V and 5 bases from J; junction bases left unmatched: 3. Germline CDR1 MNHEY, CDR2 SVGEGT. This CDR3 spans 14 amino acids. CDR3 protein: CASSYSTGETEAFF. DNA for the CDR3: TGTGCCAGCAGTTACTCTACAGGGGAAACTGAAGCTTTCTTT.

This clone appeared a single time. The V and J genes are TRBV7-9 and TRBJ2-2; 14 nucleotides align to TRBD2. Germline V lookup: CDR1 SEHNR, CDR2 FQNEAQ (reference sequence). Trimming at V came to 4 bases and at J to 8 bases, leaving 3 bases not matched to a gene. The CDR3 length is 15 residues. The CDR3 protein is CASSWGLAGEGELFF. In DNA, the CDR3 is TGTGCCAGCAGCTGGGGACTAGCGGGAGAAGGGGAGCTGTTTTTT.

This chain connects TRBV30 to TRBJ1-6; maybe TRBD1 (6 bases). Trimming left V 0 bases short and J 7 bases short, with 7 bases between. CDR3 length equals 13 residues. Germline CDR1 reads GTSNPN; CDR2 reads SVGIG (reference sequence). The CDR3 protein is CAWSVTGNSPLHF. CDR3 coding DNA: TGTGCCTGGAGTGTAACAGGGAATTCACCCCTCCACTTT.

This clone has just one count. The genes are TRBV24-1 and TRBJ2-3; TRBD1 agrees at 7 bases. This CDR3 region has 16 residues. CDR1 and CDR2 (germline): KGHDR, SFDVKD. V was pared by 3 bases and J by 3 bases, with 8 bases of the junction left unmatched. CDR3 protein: CATSDAAAGGTDTQYF. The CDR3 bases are TGTGCCACCAGTGATGCGGCGGCAGGGGGAACAGATACGCAGTATTTT.

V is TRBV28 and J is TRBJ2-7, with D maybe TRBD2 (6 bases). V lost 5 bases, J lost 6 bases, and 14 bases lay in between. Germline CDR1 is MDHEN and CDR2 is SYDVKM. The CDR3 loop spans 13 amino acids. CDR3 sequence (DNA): TGTGCCAGCAGTCCTCGACTAGTGTTCGAGCAGTACTTC. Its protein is CASSPRLVFEQYF.

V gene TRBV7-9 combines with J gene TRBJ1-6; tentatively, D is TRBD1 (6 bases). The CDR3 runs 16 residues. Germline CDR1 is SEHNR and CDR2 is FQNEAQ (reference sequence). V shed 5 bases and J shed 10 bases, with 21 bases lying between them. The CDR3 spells CASSGTGSLMLSPLHF. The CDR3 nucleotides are TGTGCCAGCAGCGGAACAGGGAGTCTTATGTTATCACCCCTCCACTTT. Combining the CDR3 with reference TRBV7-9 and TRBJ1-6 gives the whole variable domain DTGVSQNPRHKITKRGQNVTFRCDPISEHNRLYWYRQTLGQGPEFLTYFQNEAQLEKSRLLSDRFSAERPKGSFSTLEIQRTEQGDSAMYLCASSGTGSLMLSPLHFGNGTRLTVT.

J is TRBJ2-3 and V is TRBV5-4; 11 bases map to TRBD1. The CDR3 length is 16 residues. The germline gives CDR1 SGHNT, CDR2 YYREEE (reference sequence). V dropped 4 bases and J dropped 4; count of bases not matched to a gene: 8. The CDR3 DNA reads TGTGCCAGCAGCATGACTCCGGGACAGGGGGCAGATACGCAGTATTTT. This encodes CASSMTPGQGADTQYF.

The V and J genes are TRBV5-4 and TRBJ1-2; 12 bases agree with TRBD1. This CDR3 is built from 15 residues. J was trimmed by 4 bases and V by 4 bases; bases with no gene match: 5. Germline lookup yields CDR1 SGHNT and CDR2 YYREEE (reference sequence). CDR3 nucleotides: TGTGCCAGCAGCCACCGGGACAGGGGGCCCTATGGCTACACCTTC. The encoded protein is CASSHRDRGPYGYTF.

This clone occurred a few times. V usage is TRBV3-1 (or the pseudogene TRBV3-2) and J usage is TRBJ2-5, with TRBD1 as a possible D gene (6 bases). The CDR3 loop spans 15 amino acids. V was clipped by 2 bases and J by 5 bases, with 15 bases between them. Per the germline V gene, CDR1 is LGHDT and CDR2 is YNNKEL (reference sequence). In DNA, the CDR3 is TGTGCCAGCAGCCAATCCATCAACAGGGTCGAGACCCAGTACTTC. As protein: CASSQSINRVETQYF.

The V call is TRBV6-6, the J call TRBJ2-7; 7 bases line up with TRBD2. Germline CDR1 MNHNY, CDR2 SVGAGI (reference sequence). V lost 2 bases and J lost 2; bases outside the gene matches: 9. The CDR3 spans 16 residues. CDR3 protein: CASSYTPKAGPYEQYF. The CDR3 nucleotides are TGTGCCAGCAGTTACACCCCCAAAGCGGGACCCTACGAGCAGTACTTC.

CDR3 residues: CASGSGGGNTIYF. CDR3 DNA sequence: TGTGCCAGTGGATCAGGGGGTGGAAACACCATATATTTT. The chain links TRBV19 to TRBJ1-3, with 7 bases aligning to TRBD1. CDR1 is LNHDA, CDR2 SQIVND, per germline (reference sequence). J lost 3 bases, V lost 8 bases, and 4 bases had no gene match. This CDR3 spans 13 amino acids.

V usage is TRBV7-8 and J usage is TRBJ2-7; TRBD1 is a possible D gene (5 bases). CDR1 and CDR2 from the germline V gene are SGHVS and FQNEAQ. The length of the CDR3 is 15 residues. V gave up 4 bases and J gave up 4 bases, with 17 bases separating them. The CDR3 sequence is CASSYDRPILYEQYF. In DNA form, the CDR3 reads TGTGCCAGCAGCTACGACAGACCGATATTATACGAGCAGTACTTC.

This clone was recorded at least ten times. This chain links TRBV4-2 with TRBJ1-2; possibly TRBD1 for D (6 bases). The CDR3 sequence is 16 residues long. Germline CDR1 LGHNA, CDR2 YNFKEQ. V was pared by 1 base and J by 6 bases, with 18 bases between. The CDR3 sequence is CASSQAFFRDNDGYTF. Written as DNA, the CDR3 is TGTGCCAGCAGCCAAGCTTTCTTCCGGGACAACGATGGCTACACCTTC.

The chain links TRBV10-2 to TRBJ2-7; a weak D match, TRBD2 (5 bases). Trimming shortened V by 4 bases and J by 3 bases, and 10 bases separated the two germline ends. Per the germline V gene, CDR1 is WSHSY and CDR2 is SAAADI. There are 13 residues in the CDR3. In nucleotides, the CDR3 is TGCGCCAGCAGTGTAGCTAGCCACTACGAGCAGTACTTC. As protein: CASSVASHYEQYF.

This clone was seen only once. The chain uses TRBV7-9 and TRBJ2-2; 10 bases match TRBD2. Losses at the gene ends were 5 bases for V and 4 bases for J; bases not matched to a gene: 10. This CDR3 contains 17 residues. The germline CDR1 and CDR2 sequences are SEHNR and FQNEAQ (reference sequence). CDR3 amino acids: CASSPPRLAGVTGELFF. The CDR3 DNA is TGTGCCAGCAGCCCCCCTCGGCTAGCGGGAGTCACCGGGGAGCTGTTTTTT. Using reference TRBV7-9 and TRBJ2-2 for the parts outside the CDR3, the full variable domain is DTGVSQNPRHKITKRGQNVTFRCDPISEHNRLYWYRQTLGQGPEFLTYFQNEAQLEKSRLLSDRFSAERPKGSFSTLEIQRTEQGDSAMYLCASSPPRLAGVTGELFFGEGSRLTVL.